Only a few counts were recorded for the clone carrying this TCR beta chain. Antigen unknown. The length of the CDR3 is 15 residues. Germline V gene sequence: CDR1 SGDLS, CDR2 YYNGEE. Trimming took off 2 bases at V and 5 bases at J, with 16 bases between the two ends. These data originate in a study of human T cells and chemical hapten exposure. About the study: Patients, mostly women, had alopecia areata, alopecia totalis or alopecia universalis. Study results and limitations: Expanded TCRs produced significantly more large CDR3 similarity clusters than controls did.

Noted time point: patch test 3, about 24 weeks after DPC sensitization. Noted treatment: therapeutic diphenylcyclopropenone sensitization with weekly scalp DPC. TCRdb ran MiXCR on the RACE reads and lists one entry per CDR3 protein. This table holds 210,000 or so distinct CDR3 sequences, around 25% found once. The rearrangement joins TRBV9 to TRBJ2-5; D ambiguous. The source is a woman between 40 and 50 years old with alopecia areata. Some clones in this sample may be carry-over from other donors' samples. The sequencing used whole blood, collected in connection with sensitization to the hapten diphenylcyclopropenone (DPC). The CDR3 reads CASSVATDSRETQYF. In DNA, the CDR3 is TGTGCCAGCAGCGTGGCGACTGACTCCCGGGAGACCCAGTACTTC.